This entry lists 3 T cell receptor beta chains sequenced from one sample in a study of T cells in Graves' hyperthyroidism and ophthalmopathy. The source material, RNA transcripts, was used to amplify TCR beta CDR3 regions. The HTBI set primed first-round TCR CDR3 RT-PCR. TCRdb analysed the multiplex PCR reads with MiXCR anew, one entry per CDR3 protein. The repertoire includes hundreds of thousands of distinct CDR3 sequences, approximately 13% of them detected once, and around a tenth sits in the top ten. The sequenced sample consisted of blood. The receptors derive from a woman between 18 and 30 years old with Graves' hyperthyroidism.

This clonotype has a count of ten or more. The CDR3 DNA follows: TGTGCCAGCAGCACGGCCACAGGGTCGAACTATAGCAATCAGCCCCAGCATTTT. Translating it yields CASSTATGSNYSNQPQHF. The genes are TRBV2 and TRBJ1-5; D possibly corresponds to TRBD1 (6 bases). The CDR3 runs to 18 residues. Looked up from germline, CDR1 is SNHLY and CDR2 is FYNNEI. With 6 bases removed from V and 0 bases from J, the gap between germline ends came to 21 bases.

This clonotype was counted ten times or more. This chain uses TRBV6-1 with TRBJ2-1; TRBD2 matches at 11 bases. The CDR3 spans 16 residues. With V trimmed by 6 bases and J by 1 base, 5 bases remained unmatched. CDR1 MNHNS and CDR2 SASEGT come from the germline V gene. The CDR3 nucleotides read TGTGCCAGCAGACTACTAGCGGGGGTGTCCTACAATGAGCAGTTCTTC. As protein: CASRLLAGVSYNEQFF.

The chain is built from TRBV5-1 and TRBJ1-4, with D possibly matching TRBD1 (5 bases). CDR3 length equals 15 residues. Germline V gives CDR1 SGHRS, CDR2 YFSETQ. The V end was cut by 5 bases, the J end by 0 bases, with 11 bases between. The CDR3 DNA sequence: TGCGCCAGCAGACGGGACGGAGCAACTAATGAAAAACTGTTTTTT. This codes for CASRRDGATNEKLFF.